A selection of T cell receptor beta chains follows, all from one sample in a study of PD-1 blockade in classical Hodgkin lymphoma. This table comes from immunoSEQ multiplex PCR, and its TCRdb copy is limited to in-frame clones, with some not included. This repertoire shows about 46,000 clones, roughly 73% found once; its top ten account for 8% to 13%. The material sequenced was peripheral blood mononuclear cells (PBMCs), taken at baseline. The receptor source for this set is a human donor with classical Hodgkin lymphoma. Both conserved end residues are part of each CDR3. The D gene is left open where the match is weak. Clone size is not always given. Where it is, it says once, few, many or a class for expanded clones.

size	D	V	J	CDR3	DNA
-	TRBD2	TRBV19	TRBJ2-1	CAVGTSGWSSYNEQFF	TGTGCCGTCGGGACTAGCGGGTGGAGCTCCTACAATGAGCAGTTCTTC
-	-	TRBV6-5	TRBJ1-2	CASSYSPGGEYGYTF	TGTGCCAGCAGTTACTCTCCCGGGGGGGAGTATGGCTACACCTTC
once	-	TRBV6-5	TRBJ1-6	CASKRGGNNSPLHF	TGTGCCAGCAAGCGCGGGGGCAATAATTCACCCCTCCACTTT
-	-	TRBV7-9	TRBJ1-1	CASSLEGGHEAFF	TGTGCCAGCAGCTTAGAAGGGGGGCATGAAGCTTTCTTT
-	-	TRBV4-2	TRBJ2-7	CASSRNPGPSATYEQYF	TGTGCCAGCAGCCGAAATCCGGGTCCTAGCGCGACCTACGAGCAGTACTTC
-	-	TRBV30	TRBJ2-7	CAWSRSPASSYEQYF	TGTGCCTGGAGTCGCTCCCCCGCATCCTCCTACGAGCAGTACTTC
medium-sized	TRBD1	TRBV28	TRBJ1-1	CASSLWTGGTEAFF	TGTGCCAGCAGTTTATGGACAGGGGGCACTGAAGCTTTCTTT
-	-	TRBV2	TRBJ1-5	CASSVGQPQPQHF	TGTGCCAGCAGTGTGGGACAACCCCAACCCCAGCATTTT
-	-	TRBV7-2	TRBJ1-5	CASSLAGISNQPQHF	TGTGCCAGCAGCTTAGCAGGGATTAGCAATCAGCCCCAGCATTTT
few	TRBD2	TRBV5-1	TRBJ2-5	CASSPGLAETQYF	TGCGCCAGCAGCCCCGGACTAGCGGAGACCCAGTACTTC
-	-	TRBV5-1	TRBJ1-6	CASSPRPGRDSPLHF	TGCGCCAGCAGCCCCCGGCCCGGGAGGGATTCACCCCTCCACTTT
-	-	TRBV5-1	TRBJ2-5	CASSSRLGQTQYF	TGCGCCAGCAGCTCCCGACTAGGACAGACCCAGTACTTC
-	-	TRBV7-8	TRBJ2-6	CASSLVDGANVLTF	TGTGCCAGCAGCTTAGTGGATGGGGCCAACGTCCTGACTTTC
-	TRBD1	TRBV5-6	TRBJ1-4	CASSPGQGNEKLFF	TGTGCCAGCAGCCCGGGACAGGGAAATGAAAAACTGTTTTTT
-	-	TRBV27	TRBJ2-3	CASSPLGVSTDTQYF	TGTGCCAGCAGTCCCCTGGGGGTTAGCACAGATACGCAGTATTTT
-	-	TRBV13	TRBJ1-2	CASNPTDRGYTF	TGTGCCAGCAACCCTACAGACCGAGGCTACACCTTC
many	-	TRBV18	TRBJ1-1	CASSPLGDTEAFF	TGTGCCAGCTCCCCACTCGGCGACACTGAAGCTTTCTTT
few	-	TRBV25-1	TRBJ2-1	CASRVVGGNEQFF	TGTGCCAGCAGAGTAGTGGGAGGAAATGAGCAGTTCTTC
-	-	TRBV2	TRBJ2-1	CASSEALTKEFF	TGTGCCAGCAGTGAAGCGCTGACGAAAGAGTTCTTC
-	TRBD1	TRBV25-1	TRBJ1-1	CASSSGTGETEAFF	TGTGCCAGCAGCTCCGGGACAGGGGAAACTGAAGCTTTCTTT
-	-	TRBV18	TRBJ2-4	CASSPPNSAKNIQYF	TGTGCCAGCTCACCACCCAACTCGGCCAAAAACATTCAGTACTTC
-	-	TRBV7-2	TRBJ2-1	CASSVLPRGEQFF	TGTGCCAGCAGCGTCCTCCCGCGCGGTGAGCAGTTCTTC
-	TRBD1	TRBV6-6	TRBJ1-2	CASTQGGGNYGYTF	TGTGCCAGCACTCAGGGGGGGGGTAACTATGGCTACACCTTC
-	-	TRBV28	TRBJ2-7	CASTLGQPSSYEQYF	TGTGCCAGCACCCTCGGACAGCCGAGCTCCTACGAGCAGTACTTC
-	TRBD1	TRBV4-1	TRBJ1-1	CASSQDGQGGTEAFF	TGCGCCAGCAGCCAAGATGGACAGGGAGGGACTGAAGCTTTCTTT
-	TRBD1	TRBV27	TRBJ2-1	CASSDSSWTGPDNEQFF	TGTGCCAGCAGCGACTCTTCCTGGACAGGGCCTGACAATGAGCAGTTCTTC
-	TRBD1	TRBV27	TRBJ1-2	CASSSRDSNYGYTF	TGTGCCAGCAGTTCCCGGGACAGTAACTATGGCTACACCTTC
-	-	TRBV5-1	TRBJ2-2	CASSLWRKGVANTGELFF	TGCGCCAGCAGCTTGTGGCGCAAAGGAGTCGCGAACACCGGGGAGCTGTTTTTT
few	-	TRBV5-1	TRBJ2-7	CASSLVSGSYEQYF	TGCGCCAGCAGCTTGGTATCCGGGTCCTACGAGCAGTACTTC
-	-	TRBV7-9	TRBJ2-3	CASSSKFRTDTQYF	TGTGCCAGCAGCTCAAAATTCCGCACAGATACGCAGTATTTT
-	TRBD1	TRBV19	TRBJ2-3	CASSTTGTARTDTQYF	TGTGCCAGTAGTACTACCGGGACAGCGCGCACAGATACGCAGTATTTT
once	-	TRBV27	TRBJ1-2	CASSSRGIDGYTF	TGTGCCAGCAGTTCCCGCGGGATAGATGGCTACACCTTC
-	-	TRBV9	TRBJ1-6	CASSVVAGEGSPLHF	TGTGCCAGCAGCGTAGTGGCAGGGGAAGGATCACCCCTCCACTTT
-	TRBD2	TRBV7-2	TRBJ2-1	CASSPGTSGGEQFF	TGTGCCAGCAGCCCCGGGACTAGCGGGGGTGAGCAGTTCTTC